The 25 T cell receptor beta chains given below trace back to one sample, sequenced in a study of brain T cells in children with intractable seizures. Produced via immunoSEQ multiplex PCR; TCRdb's table is partial and in-frame only. The sample yields roughly 80,000 clones, 90% to 95% seen once. The sequences come from peripheral blood, collected at surgery. These receptors were obtained from a girl between 2 and 10 years old with Rasmussen encephalitis and intractable seizures.

The chain couples TRBV19 to TRBJ1-2; TRBD1 is a possible D gene (5 bases). Germline values: CDR1 LNHDA, CDR2 SQIVND (reference sequence). V was clipped by 7 bases and J by 8 bases, with 11 bases between them. This CDR3 contains 11 residues. The CDR3, as DNA: TGTGCCAGTAAGCAGGGTACGGGCTACACCTTC. The encoded protein is CASKQGTGYTF. The whole variable domain, remainder taken from reference TRBV19 and TRBJ1-2, is DGGITQSPKYLFRKEGQNVTLSCEQNLNHDAMYWYRQDPGQGLRLIYYSQIVNDFQKGDIAEGYSVSREKKESFPLTVTSAQKNPTAFYLCASKQGTGYTFGSGTRLTVV.

The rearrangement links TRBV3-1 (or the pseudogene TRBV3-2) to TRBJ2-4; D gene unclear. Trimming removed 1 base from V and 1 base from J, with 8 bases in between. Germline loops: CDR1 LGHDT, CDR2 YNNKEL (reference sequence). The CDR3 sequence is 15 residues long. CDR3 amino acids: CASSQANVAKNIQYF. Written as DNA, the CDR3 is TGTGCCAGCAGCCAAGCCAACGTCGCCAAAAACATTCAGTACTTC.

This chain joins TRBV3-1 (or the pseudogene TRBV3-2) and TRBJ2-3; 10 bases fit TRBD2. The V and J ends lost 4 bases and 3 bases, in that order; junction bases with no gene match: 7. The V gene's germline CDR1 is LGHDT and CDR2 YNNKEL (reference sequence). The CDR3 is 16 residues long. The CDR3 DNA sequence: TGTGCCAGCAGCCGCCGGGGTAGCGGGAGGACAGATACGCAGTATTTT. This sequence encodes CASSRRGSGRTDTQYF.

This chain links TRBV2 with TRBJ2-3; no clear D. CDR3 length equals 14 residues. V lost 3 bases, J lost 3 bases, and 10 bases lay in between. CDR1 and CDR2 from the germline V gene are SNHLY and FYNNEI. CDR3 protein: CASSERVWTDTQYF. In DNA form, the CDR3 reads TGTGCCAGCAGTGAGCGAGTCTGGACAGATACGCAGTATTTT.

This rearrangement joins TRBV3-1 (or the pseudogene TRBV3-2) to TRBJ1-2; the D gene is possibly TRBD1 (5 bases). The CDR3 spans 13 residues. The V end lost 2 bases, the J end lost 8 bases, and 12 bases lay between the germline ends. Per the germline V gene, CDR1 is LGHDT and CDR2 is YNNKEL (reference sequence). The CDR3 sequence: CASSQQRGEGYTF. As DNA, the CDR3 is TGTGCCAGCAGCCAACAACGGGGGGAAGGCTACACCTTC.

The chain recombines TRBV25-1 with TRBJ2-3; D not certain. CDR1 is MGHDK and CDR2 is SYGVNS in the germline V gene. The CDR3 contains 13 residues. V lost 4 bases to trimming and J lost 1 base, with 6 bases between them. The CDR3 region has the DNA TGTGCCAGCAGTGTTACAGGCACAGATACGCAGTATTTT. Encoded protein: CASSVTGTDTQYF.

The chain carries TRBV6-2 or TRBV6-3 and TRBJ1-2, with 7 bases that match TRBD1. V trimming: 5 bases; J trimming: 4 bases; junction bases outside the gene matches: 4. CDR1 and CDR2 (germline): MNHEY, SVGEGT. The CDR3 has 13 residues. In DNA form, the CDR3 reads TGTGCCAGCAGTGACGACAGGGTCTATGGCTACACCTTC. This codes for CASSDDRVYGYTF.

The rearrangement joins TRBV6-6 to TRBJ1-5, with D perhaps TRBD1 (6 bases). Germline CDR1 reads MNHNY; CDR2 reads SVGAGI (reference sequence). V lost 2 bases and J lost 1, with 9 bases in between. The CDR3 length is 15 residues. The chain's CDR3 is CASSYHRVSNQPQHF. Here the CDR3 DNA reads TGTGCCAGCAGTTACCACAGGGTCAGCAATCAGCCCCAGCATTTT.

The sample holds a few counts of this clone. The chain combines TRBV7-8 with TRBJ1-1; D is possibly TRBD1 (5 bases). Germline loops: CDR1 SGHVS, CDR2 FQNEAQ. This CDR3 is 13 amino acids long. V lost 2 bases to trimming and J lost 6 bases, with 10 bases between them. The CDR3 sequence is CASSLQTVSEAFF. CDR3 in DNA: TGTGCCAGCAGCTTACAGACAGTCTCTGAAGCTTTCTTT.

This rearrangement joins TRBV12-5 to TRBJ1-2, with D unresolved. With 6 bases removed from V and 3 bases from J, the gap between germline ends came to 11 bases. The CDR3 is 13 residues long. Germline CDR1 and CDR2: LGHNT and FRNRAP. For the CDR3, the DNA is TGTGCTAGTGGCCTCGGGTCCTACTATGGCTACACCTTC. Translation gives CASGLGSYYGYTF.

The chain recombines TRBV6-5 with TRBJ1-1; D is uncertain. Germline CDR1 and CDR2: MNHEY and SVGAGI. The CDR3 length is 12 residues. The ends were cut back, 5 bases at V and 7 bases at J, with 11 bases in the middle. The chain's CDR3 is CASSIETGEAFF. DNA of the CDR3: TGTGCCAGCAGTATCGAGACGGGTGAAGCTTTCTTT.

This chain uses TRBV6-5 with TRBJ1-1, with D perhaps matching TRBD1 (5 bases). The CDR3 covers 15 residues. Trimming took 5 bases from V and 4 from J, leaving 17 bases between them. Looked up from germline, CDR1 is MNHEY and CDR2 is SVGAGI. CDR3 sequence reads: CASSNGPQGFTEAFF. CDR3 nucleotides: TGTGCCAGCAGTAACGGCCCGCAGGGATTCACTGAAGCTTTCTTT.

The rearrangement links TRBV6-5 to TRBJ1-1, with D unresolved. The germline V gene encodes CDR1 MNHEY and CDR2 SVGAGI. V lost 2 bases to trimming and J lost 5 bases, with 15 bases between them. The CDR3 runs 15 residues. CDR3 loop: CASSYAGVGRTEAFF. In DNA form, the CDR3 reads TGTGCCAGCAGTTACGCTGGGGTAGGAAGAACTGAAGCTTTCTTT.

Note on this clone: The same CDR3 also results from other DNA sequences found in this sample. The chain couples TRBV7-3 to TRBJ1-1; D perhaps matches TRBD1 (5 bases). The CDR3 is 14 residues long. Germline CDR1 SGHTA, CDR2 FQGTGA. V dropped 2 bases and J dropped 1 base, with 8 bases sitting between them. CDR3 in amino acids: CASSLHGGNTEAFF. CDR3 in DNA: TGTGCCAGCAGCTTACACGGGGGGAACACTGAAGCTTTCTTT.

V usage is TRBV19 and J usage is TRBJ2-2; the D is unclear. CDR3 length equals 17 residues. Germline assignment: CDR1 LNHDA and CDR2 SQIVND (reference sequence). The germline V and J ends were trimmed by 5 bases and 0 bases, with 16 bases remaining between them. CDR3 in DNA: TGTGCCAGTAGTGGTCGGGTAACCTTTTCGAACACCGGGGAGCTGTTTTTT. Translated: CASSGRVTFSNTGELFF. The variable domain in full, completed from reference TRBV19 and TRBJ2-2, reads DGGITQSPKYLFRKEGQNVTLSCEQNLNHDAMYWYRQDPGQGLRLIYYSQIVNDFQKGDIAEGYSVSREKKESFPLTVTSAQKNPTAFYLCASSGRVTFSNTGELFFGEGSRLTVL.

V gene TRBV23-1 combines with J gene TRBJ2-7, with 7 bases aligning to TRBD1. TRBV23-1 is an open reading frame whose function is uncertain. J gave up 0 bases and V 3 bases, and 5 bases lay outside the gene matches. This CDR3 contains 15 residues. The CDR3 DNA reads TGCGCCAGCAGTCACCAGGACAGGAGCTCCTACGAGCAGTACTTC. This encodes CASSHQDRSSYEQYF.

This chain connects TRBV6-7 to TRBJ1-6, with no clear D. TRBV6-7 is placed among ORFs of uncertain function. This CDR3 is 15 amino acids long. Between the trimmed V and J ends, which lost 0 bases and 7 bases, there was a span of 10 bases. This chain's CDR3 is CASSYSRTGNSPLHF. The CDR3 region has the DNA TGTGCCAGCAGTTACTCGAGGACGGGGAATTCACCCCTCCACTTT.

The chain carries TRBV5-1 and TRBJ2-7; D may be TRBD2 (6 bases). Trimming pared 3 bases from V and 6 bases from J, leaving 13 bases between. This CDR3 is built from 13 residues. Germline V gene sequence: CDR1 SGHRS, CDR2 YFSETQ. The CDR3 DNA sequence: TGCGCCAGCAGCTCCGGGGGAACGGGCGAGCAGTACTTC. This translates into CASSSGGTGEQYF.

The chain uses TRBV9 and TRBJ2-3; TRBD1 agrees at 8 bases. CDR3 length: 15 residues. CDR1 and CDR2 from the germline V gene are SGDLS and YYNGEE. After removal of 0 bases from V and 0 bases from J, the junction contained 0 bases not matched to a gene. CDR3 loop: CASSVGTGSTDTQYF. Written as DNA, the CDR3 is TGTGCCAGCAGCGTAGGGACAGGGAGCACAGATACGCAGTATTTT.

The rearrangement joins TRBV5-1 to TRBJ2-3; D ambiguous. Germline values: CDR1 SGHRS, CDR2 YFSETQ. The CDR3 runs to 15 residues. V shed 4 bases and J shed 2 bases, with 14 bases lying between them. The CDR3 DNA reads as TGCGCCAGCAGCCACTTACGCGGCGTCACAGATACGCAGTATTTT. Translation: CASSHLRGVTDTQYF.

The CDR3: CASSHDAGGGQETQYF. Here the CDR3 DNA reads TGTGCCAGCAGTCATGACGCTGGCGGGGGTCAAGAGACCCAGTACTTC. V usage is TRBV5-4 and J usage is TRBJ2-5; 7 positions agree with TRBD2. Germline V gene lookup returns CDR1 SGHNT and CDR2 YYREEE (reference sequence). The CDR3 consists of 16 residues. Trimming removed 5 bases from V and 2 bases from J; junction bases left unmatched: 12.

The genes are TRBV5-5 and TRBJ1-4, with a possible D match to TRBD1 (5 bases). The germline CDR1 and CDR2 sequences are SGHKS and YYEKEE (reference sequence). Trimming stripped 3 bases from V and 5 bases from J, with 11 bases between. This CDR3 region has 14 residues. CDR3 loop: CASSWGSINEKLFF. CDR3 nucleotides: TGTGCCAGCAGCTGGGGGTCAATAAATGAAAAACTGTTTTTT.

This clone appeared a single time. The chain has TRBV7-6 and TRBJ2-5; TRBD2 matches at 9 bases. This CDR3 is 16 amino acids long. Germline V gives CDR1 SGHVS, CDR2 FNYEAQ. J gave up 2 bases and V 3 bases, and 7 bases lay outside the gene matches. The CDR3 protein is CASSFAREGGQETQYF. The CDR3 DNA reads as TGTGCCAGCAGCTTCGCGCGGGAGGGTGGACAAGAGACCCAGTACTTC.

The chain is built from TRBV6-6 and TRBJ1-1; no clear D. The CDR3 is made up of 14 amino acids. The germline V gene encodes CDR1 MNHNY and CDR2 SVGAGI (reference sequence). V was cut by 7 bases and J by 8 bases, with 20 bases left in between. CDR3 region: CASIFLVGFGEAFF. CDR3 DNA: TGTGCCAGCATCTTCCTGGTCGGGTTCGGGGAAGCTTTCTTT.

The gene calls are TRBV5-4 and TRBJ2-1; 11 bases match TRBD2. The CDR3 spans 17 residues. Looked up from germline, CDR1 is SGHNT and CDR2 is YYREEE (reference sequence). The trim removed 3 bases at V and 7 bases at J, leaving 12 bases unmatched. The CDR3 region has the DNA TGTGCCAGCAGCTCCGAACTAGCGGGAGCCCTGAAGAATGAGCAGTTCTTC. It codes for CASSSELAGALKNEQFF.